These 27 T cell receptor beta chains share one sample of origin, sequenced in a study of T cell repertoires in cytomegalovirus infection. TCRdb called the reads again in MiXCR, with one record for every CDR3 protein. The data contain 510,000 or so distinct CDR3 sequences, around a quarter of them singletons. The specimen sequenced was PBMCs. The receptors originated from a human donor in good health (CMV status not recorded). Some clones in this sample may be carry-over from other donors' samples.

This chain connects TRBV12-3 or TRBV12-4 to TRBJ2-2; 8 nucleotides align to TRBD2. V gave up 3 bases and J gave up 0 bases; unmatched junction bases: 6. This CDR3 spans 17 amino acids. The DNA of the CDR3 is TGTGCCAGCAGTTTGGTTAGCGGGGCTGCGAACACCGGGGAGCTGTTTTTT. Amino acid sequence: CASSLVSGAANTGELFF.

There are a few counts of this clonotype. The DNA of the CDR3 is TGTGCCAGCAGCCTTTGGGACAGGGTGAACACTGAAGCTTTCTTT. Translated: CASSLWDRVNTEAFF. The chain carries TRBV5-6 and TRBJ1-1, with 9 bases fitting TRBD1. This CDR3 has 15 residues. CDR1 is SGHDT and CDR2 is YYEEEE in the germline V gene. Trimming cost V 4 bases and J 0 bases; bases outside gene matches: 4.

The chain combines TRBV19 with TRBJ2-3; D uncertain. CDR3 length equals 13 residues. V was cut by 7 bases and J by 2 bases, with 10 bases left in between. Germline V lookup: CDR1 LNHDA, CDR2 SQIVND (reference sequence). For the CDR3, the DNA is TGTGCCAGTATTGACCGCTTCACAGATACGCAGTATTTT. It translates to CASIDRFTDTQYF.

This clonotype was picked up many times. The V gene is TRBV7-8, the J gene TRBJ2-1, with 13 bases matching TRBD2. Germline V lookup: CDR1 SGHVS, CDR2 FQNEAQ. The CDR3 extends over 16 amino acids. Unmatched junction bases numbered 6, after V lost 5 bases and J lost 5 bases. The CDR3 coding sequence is TGTGCCAGCAGCCCCAGGACTAGCGGGAGAAACAATGAGCAGTTCTTC. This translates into CASSPRTSGRNNEQFF. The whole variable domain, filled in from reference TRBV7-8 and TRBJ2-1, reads GAGVSQSPRYKVAKRGQDVALRCDPISGHVSLFWYQQALGQGPEFLTYFQNEAQLDKSGLPSDRFFAERPEGSVSTLKIQRTQQEDSAVYLCASSPRTSGRNNEQFFGPGTRLTVL.

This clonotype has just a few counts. The DNA for the CDR3 is TGCAGTGCTAGTTCCAGGGTATCCCCTAACCAGCCCCAGCATTTT. It codes for CSASSRVSPNQPQHF. The chain has TRBV20-1 and TRBJ1-5, with a possible D match to TRBD1 (5 bases). Germline V gene data show CDR1 as DFQATT and CDR2 as SNEGSKA (reference sequence). This CDR3 is 15 amino acids long. Trimming took 3 bases from V and 7 from J, leaving 19 bases between them.

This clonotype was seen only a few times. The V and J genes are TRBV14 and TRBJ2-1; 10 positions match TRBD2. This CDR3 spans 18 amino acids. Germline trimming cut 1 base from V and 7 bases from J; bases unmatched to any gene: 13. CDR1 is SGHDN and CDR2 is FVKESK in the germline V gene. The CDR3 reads CASSQGQVLAGARNEQFF. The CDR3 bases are TGTGCCAGCAGCCAAGGACAAGTTCTAGCGGGAGCGAGGAATGAGCAGTTCTTC.

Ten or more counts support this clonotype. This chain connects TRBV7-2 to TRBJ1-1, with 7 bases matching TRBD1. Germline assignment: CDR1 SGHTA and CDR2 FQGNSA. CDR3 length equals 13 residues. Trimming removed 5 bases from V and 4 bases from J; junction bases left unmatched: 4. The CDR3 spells CASSIRQGTEAFF. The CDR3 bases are TGTGCCAGCAGCATACGACAGGGCACTGAAGCTTTCTTT.

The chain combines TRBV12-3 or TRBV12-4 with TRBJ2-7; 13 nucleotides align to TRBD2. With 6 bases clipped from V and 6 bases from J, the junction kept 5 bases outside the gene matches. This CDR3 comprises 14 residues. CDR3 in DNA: TGTGCCAGCAGCCCTACTAGCGGGAGGGGCGAGCAGTACTTC. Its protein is CASSPTSGRGEQYF.

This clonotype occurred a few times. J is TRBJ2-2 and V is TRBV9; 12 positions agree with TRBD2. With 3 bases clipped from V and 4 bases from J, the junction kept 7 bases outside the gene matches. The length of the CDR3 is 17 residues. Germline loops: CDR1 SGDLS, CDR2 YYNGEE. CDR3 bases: TGTGCCAGCAGCGCGACTAGCGGGAGTGTGGCCACCGGGGAGCTGTTTTTT. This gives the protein CASSATSGSVATGELFF.

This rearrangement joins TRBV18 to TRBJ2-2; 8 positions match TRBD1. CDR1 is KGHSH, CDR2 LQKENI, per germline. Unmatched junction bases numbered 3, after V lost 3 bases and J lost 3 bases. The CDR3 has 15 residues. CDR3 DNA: TGTGCCAGCTCACCCACAGGGGGTCACACCGGGGAGCTGTTTTTT. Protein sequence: CASSPTGGHTGELFF.

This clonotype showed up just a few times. The CDR3 here is CASSPRGSATEAFF. The CDR3, as DNA: TGTGCCAGCAGCCCCCGGGGTAGCGCCACTGAAGCTTTCTTT. This chain joins TRBV28 and TRBJ1-1; no clear D. The germline V and J ends were trimmed by 6 bases and 4 bases, with 15 bases remaining between them. Germline V gene lookup returns CDR1 MDHEN and CDR2 SYDVKM. This CDR3 has 14 amino acids.

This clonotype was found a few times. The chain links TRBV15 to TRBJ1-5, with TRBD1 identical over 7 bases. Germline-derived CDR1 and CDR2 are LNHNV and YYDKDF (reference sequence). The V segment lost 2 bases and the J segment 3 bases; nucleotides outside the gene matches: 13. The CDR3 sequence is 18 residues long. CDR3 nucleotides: TGTGCCACCAGCAGATCGGGCCGTGGACAGGCCTACAATCAGCCCCAGCATTTT. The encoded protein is CATSRSGRGQAYNQPQHF. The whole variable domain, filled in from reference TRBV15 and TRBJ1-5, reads DAMVIQNPRYQVTQFGKPVTLSCSQTLNHNVMYWYQQKSSQAPKLLFHYYDKDFNNEADTPDNFQSRRPNTSFCFLDIRSPGLGDTAMYLCATSRSGRGQAYNQPQHFGDGTRLSIL.

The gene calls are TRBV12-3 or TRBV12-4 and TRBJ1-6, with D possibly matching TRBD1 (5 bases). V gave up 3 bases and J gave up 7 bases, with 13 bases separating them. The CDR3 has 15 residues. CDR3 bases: TGTGCCAGCAGTTTCGAAAGGACACCAAATTCACCCCTCCACTTT. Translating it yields CASSFERTPNSPLHF.

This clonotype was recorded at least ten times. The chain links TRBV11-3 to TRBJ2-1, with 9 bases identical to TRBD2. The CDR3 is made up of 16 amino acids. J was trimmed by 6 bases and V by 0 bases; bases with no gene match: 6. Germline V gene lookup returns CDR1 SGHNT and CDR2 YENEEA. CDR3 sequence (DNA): TGTGCCAGCAGCTTAGATGTTAGCGGGAGACCCAATGAGCAGTTCTTC. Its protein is CASSLDVSGRPNEQFF.

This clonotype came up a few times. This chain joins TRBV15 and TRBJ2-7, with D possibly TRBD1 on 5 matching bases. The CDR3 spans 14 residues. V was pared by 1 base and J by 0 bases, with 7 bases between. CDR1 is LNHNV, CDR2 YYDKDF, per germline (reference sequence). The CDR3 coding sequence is TGTGCCACCAGCAGAGGGACACCCTCCTACGAGCAGTACTTC. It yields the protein CATSRGTPSYEQYF.

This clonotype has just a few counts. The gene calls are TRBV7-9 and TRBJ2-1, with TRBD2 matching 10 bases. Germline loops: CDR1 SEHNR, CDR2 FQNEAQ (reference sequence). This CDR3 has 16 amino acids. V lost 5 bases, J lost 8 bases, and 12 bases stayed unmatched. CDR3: CASSPGGAGGMYEQFF. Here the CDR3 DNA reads TGTGCCAGCAGCCCGGGCGGAGCGGGAGGGATGTATGAGCAGTTCTTC.

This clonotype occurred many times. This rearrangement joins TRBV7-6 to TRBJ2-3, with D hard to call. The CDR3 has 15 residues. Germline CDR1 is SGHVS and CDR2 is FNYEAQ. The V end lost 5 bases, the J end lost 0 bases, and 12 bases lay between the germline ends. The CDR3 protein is CASSHPYLSTDTQYF. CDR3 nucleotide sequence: TGTGCCAGCAGCCATCCCTACCTTAGCACAGATACGCAGTATTTT.

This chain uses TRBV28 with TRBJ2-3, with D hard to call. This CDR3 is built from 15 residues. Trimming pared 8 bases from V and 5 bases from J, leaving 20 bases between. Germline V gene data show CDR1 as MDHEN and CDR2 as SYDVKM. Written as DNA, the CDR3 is TGTGCCAGCGGACCTCCCGGACGGATTTTAGATACGCAGTATTTT. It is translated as CASGPPGRILDTQYF.

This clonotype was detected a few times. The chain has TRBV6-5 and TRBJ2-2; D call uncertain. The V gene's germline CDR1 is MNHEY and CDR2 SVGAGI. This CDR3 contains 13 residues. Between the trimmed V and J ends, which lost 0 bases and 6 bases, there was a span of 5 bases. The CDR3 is CASSYSYSGELFF. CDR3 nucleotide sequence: TGTGCCAGCAGTTACTCTTATTCCGGGGAGCTGTTTTTT.

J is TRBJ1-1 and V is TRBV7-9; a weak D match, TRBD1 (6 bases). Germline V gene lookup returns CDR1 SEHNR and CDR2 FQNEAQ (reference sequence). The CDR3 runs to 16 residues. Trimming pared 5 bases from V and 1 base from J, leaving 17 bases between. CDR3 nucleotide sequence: TGTGCCAGCAGCGGGATCGGGGGGCCAACGAACACTGAAGCTTTCTTT. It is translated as CASSGIGGPTNTEAFF.

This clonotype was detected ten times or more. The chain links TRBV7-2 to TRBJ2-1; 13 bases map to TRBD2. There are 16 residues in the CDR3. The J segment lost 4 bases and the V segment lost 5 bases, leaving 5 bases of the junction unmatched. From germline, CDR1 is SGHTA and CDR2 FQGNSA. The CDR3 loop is CASSQGLAGAYNEQFF. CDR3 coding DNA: TGTGCCAGCAGCCAAGGACTAGCGGGAGCGTACAATGAGCAGTTCTTC.

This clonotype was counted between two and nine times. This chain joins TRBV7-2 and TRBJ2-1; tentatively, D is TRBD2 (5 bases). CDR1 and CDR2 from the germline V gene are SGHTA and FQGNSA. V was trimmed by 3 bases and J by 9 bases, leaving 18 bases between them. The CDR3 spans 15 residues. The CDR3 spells CASSFLAVGASEQFF. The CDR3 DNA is TGTGCCAGCAGCTTCCTCGCGGTGGGAGCGAGTGAGCAGTTCTTC.

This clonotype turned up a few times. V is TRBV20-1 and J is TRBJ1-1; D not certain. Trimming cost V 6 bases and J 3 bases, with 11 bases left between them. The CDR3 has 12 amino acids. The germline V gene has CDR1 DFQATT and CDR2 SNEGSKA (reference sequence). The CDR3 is CSASKTYTEAFF. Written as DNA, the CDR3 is TGCAGTGCCTCGAAAACCTACACTGAAGCTTTCTTT.

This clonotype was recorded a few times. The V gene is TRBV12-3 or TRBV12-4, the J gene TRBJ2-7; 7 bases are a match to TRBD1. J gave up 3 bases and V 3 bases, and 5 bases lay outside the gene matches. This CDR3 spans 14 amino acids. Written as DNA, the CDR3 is TGTGCCAGCAGTTTCAAAGGGGGCGTCTACGAGCAGTACTTC. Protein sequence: CASSFKGGVYEQYF.

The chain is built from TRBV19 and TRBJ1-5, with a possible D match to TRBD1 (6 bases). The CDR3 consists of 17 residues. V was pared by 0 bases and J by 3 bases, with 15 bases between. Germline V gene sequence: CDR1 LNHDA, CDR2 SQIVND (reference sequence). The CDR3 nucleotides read TGTGCCAGTAGTATAGAACAGGGCGTAAGTACCAATCAGCCCCAGCATTTT. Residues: CASSIEQGVSTNQPQHF.

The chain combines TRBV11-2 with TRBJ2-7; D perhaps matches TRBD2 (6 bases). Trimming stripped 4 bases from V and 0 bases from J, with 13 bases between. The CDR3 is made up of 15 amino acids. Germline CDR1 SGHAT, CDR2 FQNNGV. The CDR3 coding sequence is TGTGCCAGCAGCTCGGACTATCTTTTCTCCTACGAGCAGTACGTC. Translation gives CASSSDYLFSYEQYV.

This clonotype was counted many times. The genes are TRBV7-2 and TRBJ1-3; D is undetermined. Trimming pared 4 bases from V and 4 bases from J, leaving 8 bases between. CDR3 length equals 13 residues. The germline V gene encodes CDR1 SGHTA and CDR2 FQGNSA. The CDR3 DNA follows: TGTGCCAGCAGCTGGGAATCCGGAAACACCATATATTTT. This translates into CASSWESGNTIYF.